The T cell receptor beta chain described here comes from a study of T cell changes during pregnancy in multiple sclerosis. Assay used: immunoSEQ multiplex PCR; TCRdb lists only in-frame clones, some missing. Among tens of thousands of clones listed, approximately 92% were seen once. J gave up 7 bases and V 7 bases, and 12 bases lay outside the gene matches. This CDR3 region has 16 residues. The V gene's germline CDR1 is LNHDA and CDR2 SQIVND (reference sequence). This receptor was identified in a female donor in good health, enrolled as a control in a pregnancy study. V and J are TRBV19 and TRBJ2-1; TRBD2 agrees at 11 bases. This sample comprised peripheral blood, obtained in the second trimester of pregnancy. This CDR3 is CASTPPWASGRNEQFF. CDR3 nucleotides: TGTGCCAGTACCCCCCCATGGGCTAGCGGGAGGAATGAGCAGTTCTTC.